Presented here are 5 T cell receptor beta chains from one specimen sequenced in a study of beta chain features in type 1 diabetes. As every portion of the isolated RNA was reverse transcribed, the sequencing read expressed TCRB transcripts. Here immunoSEQ multiplex PCR was the method, and the copy in TCRdb shows in-frame clones only, minus some. The sample yields under 900,000 clones, 15% to 20% seen once. Sequenced: naive CD4+ T cells from blood. The source is a woman under 30 in good health.

As regards this clone: Relative to the germline gene, one junction end is altered; a read error may explain this. The CDR3 region has the DNA TGCAGTGGTAGATCAAGGCCGTATTTT. Residues: CSGRSRPYF. The chain carries TRBV20-1 and TRBJ2-3; D is uncertain. Germline assignment: CDR1 DFQATT and CDR2 SNEGSKA (reference sequence). The CDR3 is 9 amino acids.

The chain uses TRBV13 and TRBJ2-7; 8 nucleotides agree with TRBD1. V was clipped by 6 bases and J by 8 bases; unmatched bases: 12. Germline loops: CDR1 PRHDT, CDR2 FYEKMQ (reference sequence). The CDR3 sequence is 14 residues long. CDR3 residues: CASRLTGQGGQQYF. The DNA for the CDR3 is TGTGCCAGCAGACTAACAGGACAGGGTGGGCAGCAGTACTTC.

The V and J genes are TRBV7-2 and TRBJ2-1, with 7 bases identical to TRBD2. CDR1 and CDR2 (germline): SGHTA, FQGNSA. V dropped 1 base and J dropped 4; count of bases not matched to a gene: 7. This CDR3 has 16 residues. CDR3 amino acids: CASSLEVLAAYNEQFF. The CDR3 DNA sequence: TGTGCCAGCAGCTTAGAGGTCCTAGCGGCTTACAATGAGCAGTTCTTC.

The gene calls are TRBV10-3 and TRBJ2-1; 12 bases map to TRBD1. Trimming took 4 bases from V and 8 from J; bases not matched to a gene: 6. Germline-derived CDR1 and CDR2 are ENHRY and SYGVKD. The CDR3 runs 15 residues. CDR3 sequence reads: CAISARDRGHDEQFF. DNA for the CDR3: TGTGCCATCAGTGCCCGGGACAGGGGGCACGATGAGCAGTTCTTC.

Of note for this clone: Other nucleotide sequences from this sample produce the same CDR3. This chain links TRBV28 with TRBJ2-7, with D tentatively TRBD2 (6 bases). The germline CDR1 and CDR2 sequences are MDHEN and SYDVKM. This CDR3 spans 14 amino acids. The V gene lost 3 bases and the J gene lost 1 base, with 10 bases spanning the gap. CDR3 DNA: TGTGCCAGCAGTTTTGTGGGGGGTTCCTACGAGCAGTACTTC. Translation gives CASSFVGGSYEQYF.